Below, 27 T cell receptor beta chains from the same sample are listed, as sequenced in a study of T cell responses to AZD1222 COVID-19 vaccine. TCRdb keeps only in-frame clones here, not all; method: immunoSEQ multiplex PCR. The sample holds about 130,000 clones, 88% seen once. The specimen was peripheral blood, collected on day 0 of AZD1222 vaccination. The receptor source for this set is an adult in good health.

The J gene is TRBJ1-2, the V gene TRBV30; D is unresolved. The CDR3 contains 13 residues. Germline V gene data show CDR1 as GTSNPN and CDR2 as SVGIG (reference sequence). With 0 bases removed from V and 8 bases from J, the gap between germline ends came to 13 bases. In DNA, the CDR3 is TGTGCCTGGAGTGTCCGGGGAGAGAGGGGCTACACCTTC. Encoded protein: CAWSVRGERGYTF.

The chain carries TRBV5-1 and TRBJ1-1; 8 positions agree with TRBD1. The CDR3 sequence is 16 residues long. CDR1 is SGHRS and CDR2 is YFSETQ in the germline V gene. J was trimmed by 0 bases and V by 4 bases; bases with no gene match: 8. Here the CDR3 reads CASSPRTGLLNTEAFF. In DNA, the CDR3 is TGCGCCAGCAGCCCCCGGACAGGGCTTCTGAACACTGAAGCTTTCTTT.

The rearrangement uses TRBV25-1 and TRBJ1-2; 10 nucleotides align to TRBD1. Germline V gives CDR1 MGHDK, CDR2 SYGVNS. V shed 8 bases, J shed 7 bases, and the junction held 10 bases outside the gene matches. The CDR3 consists of 14 residues. The CDR3 loop reads CASGLGQGLFGYTF. CDR3 nucleotides: TGTGCCAGCGGTCTGGGACAGGGGCTCTTTGGCTACACCTTC.

The chain employs TRBV19 and TRBJ1-3, with a weak D call TRBD1 (6 bases). CDR1 and CDR2 (germline): LNHDA, SQIVND (reference sequence). Trimming stripped 6 bases from V and 3 bases from J, with 12 bases between. CDR3 size: 14 residues. As DNA, the CDR3 is TGTGCCAGTAGCCACAGGGCGGTTGGAAACACCATATATTTT. This sequence encodes CASSHRAVGNTIYF.

The rearrangement links TRBV29-1 to TRBJ2-1; 12 nucleotides match TRBD1. This CDR3 contains 16 residues. V trimming: 4 bases; J trimming: 10 bases; junction bases outside the gene matches: 14. Germline V gives CDR1 SQVTM, CDR2 ANQGSEA. CDR3 in DNA: TGCAGCGTTGCTGGCGCCCTGGGACAGGGGGCAAGAGAGCAGTTCTTC. Its protein product is CSVAGALGQGAREQFF.

In nucleotides, the CDR3 is TGTGCCAGCAGCTTAGACGGGAAATACGAGCAGTACTTC. This encodes CASSLDGKYEQYF. The rearrangement uses TRBV11-2 and TRBJ2-7; maybe TRBD2 (5 bases). The ends were cut back, 0 bases at V and 4 bases at J, with 7 bases in the middle. Germline CDR1 reads SGHAT; CDR2 reads FQNNGV. The CDR3 sequence is 13 residues long.

V and J are TRBV6-5 and TRBJ1-4; TRBD1 agrees at 9 bases. After removal of 6 bases from V and 6 bases from J, the junction contained 5 bases not matched to a gene. The CDR3 runs to 14 residues. The V gene's germline CDR1 is MNHEY and CDR2 SVGAGI. This chain's CDR3 is CASSQQGAHEKLFF. As DNA, the CDR3 is TGTGCCAGCAGCCAACAGGGGGCTCATGAAAAACTGTTTTTT.

This clone was found once. The rearrangement links TRBV9 to TRBJ2-1, with TRBD2 identical over 10 bases. Germline V gene sequence: CDR1 SGDLS, CDR2 YYNGEE. V gave up 6 bases and J gave up 6 bases; unmatched junction bases: 9. The CDR3 runs 15 residues. CDR3 in amino acids: CASNDLAGVPNEQFF. CDR3 bases: TGTGCCAGCAACGACCTAGCGGGGGTTCCCAATGAGCAGTTCTTC. The complete variable domain, with remaining parts taken from reference TRBV9 and TRBJ2-1, reads DSGVTQTPKHLITATGQRVTLRCSPRSGDLSVYWYQQSLDQGLQFLIQYYNGEERAKGNILERFSAQQFPDLHSELNLSSLELGDSALYFCASNDLAGVPNEQFFGPGTRLTVL.

V usage is TRBV6-2 or TRBV6-3 and J usage is TRBJ2-1; D is possibly TRBD2 (7 bases). The CDR3 contains 14 residues. From germline, CDR1 is MNHEY and CDR2 SVGEGT. V lost 0 bases to trimming and J lost 8 bases, with 11 bases between them. DNA for the CDR3: TGTGCCAGCAGTTACTCGGGAGGGGGTGATGAGCAGTTCTTC. Protein: CASSYSGGGDEQFF.

The chain links TRBV5-1 to TRBJ1-5, with 8 bases that match TRBD1. The V gene's germline CDR1 is SGHRS and CDR2 YFSETQ. Trimming took 0 bases from V and 4 from J; bases not matched to a gene: 3. CDR3 length: 15 amino acids. The CDR3 region has the DNA TGCGCCAGCAGCTTGGAAGGGACAGGTAATCAGCCCCAGCATTTT. This sequence encodes CASSLEGTGNQPQHF.

On this clone: The same CDR3 can be traced to other DNA sequences in this sample. The chain recombines TRBV28 with TRBJ1-2; a weak D match, TRBD1 (5 bases). Germline loops: CDR1 MDHEN, CDR2 SYDVKM. V lost 2 bases to trimming and J lost 3 bases, with 10 bases between them. This CDR3 spans 14 amino acids. CDR3 amino acids: CASSLRGMDYGYTF. The CDR3 region has the DNA TGTGCCAGCAGTTTACGGGGGATGGACTATGGCTACACCTTC.

The chain links TRBV6-1 to TRBJ2-7, with D tentatively TRBD2 (6 bases). CDR3 length equals 15 residues. CDR1 and CDR2 from the germline V gene are MNHNS and SASEGT. Trimming took 0 bases from V and 4 from J, leaving 13 bases between them. The CDR3 DNA follows: TGTGCCAGCAGTGAAGCGCGCGGGGCGGTTTACGAGCAGTACTTC. Its translation is CASSEARGAVYEQYF.

Only one count was recorded for this clone. The chain joins TRBV30 to TRBJ2-7; no definite D call. Looked up from germline, CDR1 is GTSNPN and CDR2 is SVGIG (reference sequence). The CDR3 covers 13 residues. Trimming stripped 0 bases from V and 5 bases from J, with 11 bases between. The CDR3 sequence: CAWSVLSPDEQYF. For the CDR3, the DNA is TGTGCCTGGAGTGTACTTTCGCCGGACGAGCAGTACTTC.

J is TRBJ1-4 and V is TRBV6-2 or TRBV6-3; D gene uncertain. Trimming pared 2 bases from V and 0 bases from J, leaving 10 bases between. This CDR3 is built from 16 residues. CDR1 is MNHEY and CDR2 is SVGEGT in the germline V gene. The CDR3 DNA sequence: TGTGCCAGCAGTTACCTCCGTTCTGCAACTAATGAAAAACTGTTTTTT. Translated: CASSYLRSATNEKLFF.

Points on this clone: Other nucleotide sequences from this sample produce the same CDR3. The V and J genes are TRBV5-1 and TRBJ1-2, with 7 bases aligning to TRBD1. Germline V gene sequence: CDR1 SGHRS, CDR2 YFSETQ. The CDR3 length is 14 residues. The V segment lost 0 bases and the J segment 4 bases; nucleotides outside the gene matches: 3. The CDR3 sequence: CASSLGGGTYGYTF. The CDR3 nucleotides are TGCGCCAGCAGCTTGGGAGGGGGCACCTATGGCTACACCTTC.

J is TRBJ1-4 and V is TRBV28; 9 bases line up with TRBD1. V gave up 6 bases and J gave up 7 bases; unmatched junction bases: 15. The CDR3 contains 17 residues. Germline V CDR1 and CDR2: MDHEN, SYDVKM. This CDR3 is CASSRPVTGGGSEKLFF. CDR3 sequence (DNA): TGTGCCAGCAGCCGCCCGGTTACAGGGGGCGGAAGTGAAAAACTGTTTTTT.

The genes are TRBV6-5 and TRBJ1-5; a possible D gene is TRBD1 (5 bases). From germline, CDR1 is MNHEY and CDR2 SVGAGI. The CDR3 sequence is 15 residues long. The V end was cut by 6 bases, the J end by 2 bases, with 14 bases between. The CDR3 spells CASRVERGGNQPQHF. The CDR3 bases are TGTGCCAGCAGGGTGGAGAGGGGAGGCAATCAGCCCCAGCATTTT.

The chain couples TRBV5-1 to TRBJ2-3; D is possibly TRBD1 (6 bases). This CDR3 has 16 amino acids. Germline V gene sequence: CDR1 SGHRS, CDR2 YFSETQ. Trimming removed 4 bases from V and 1 base from J, with 16 bases in between. CDR3 sequence reads: CASSKGTSWGTDTQYF. The CDR3 DNA follows: TGCGCCAGCAGCAAAGGGACATCCTGGGGCACAGATACGCAGTATTTT.

The rearrangement uses TRBV19 and TRBJ1-1, with D possibly being TRBD1 (5 bases). This CDR3 is built from 13 residues. Per germline, CDR1 LNHDA and CDR2 SQIVND (reference sequence). Trimming stripped 5 bases from V and 4 bases from J, with 11 bases between. CDR3 nucleotides: TGTGCCAGTAGTCTCAGGGTGGTCACTGAAGCTTTCTTT. Its translation is CASSLRVVTEAFF.

The rearrangement uses TRBV3-1 (or the pseudogene TRBV3-2) and TRBJ1-1, with no clear D. There are 14 residues in the CDR3. Germline V gene lookup returns CDR1 LGHDT and CDR2 YNNKEL (reference sequence). Trimming pared 0 bases from V and 2 bases from J, leaving 7 bases between. The CDR3 sequence is CASSQETSNTEAFF. For the CDR3, the DNA is TGTGCCAGCAGCCAAGAGACAAGTAACACTGAAGCTTTCTTT.

CDR3 coding DNA: TGTGCCAGCAGTCGCCACGGGACACTGAACACTGAAGCTTTCTTT. Encoded protein: CASSRHGTLNTEAFF. The chain carries TRBV6-2 or TRBV6-3 and TRBJ1-1; perhaps TRBD1 as D (6 bases). There are 15 residues in the CDR3. Trimming shortened V by 5 bases and J by 0 bases, and 13 bases separated the two germline ends. The germline CDR1 and CDR2 sequences are MNHEY and SVGEGT.

This chain joins TRBV7-3 and TRBJ2-5; the match to TRBD2 covers 13 bases. The CDR3 consists of 14 residues. Germline CDR1 is SGHTA and CDR2 is FQGTGA. Germline trimming cut 3 bases from V and 8 bases from J; bases unmatched to any gene: 3. The CDR3 DNA follows: TGTGCCAGCAGCTTTGGACTAGCGGGGGAAACCCAGTACTTC. Protein sequence: CASSFGLAGETQYF.

V and J are TRBV13 and TRBJ1-1; the D gene is possibly TRBD1 (5 bases). This CDR3 region has 16 residues. CDR1 is PRHDT and CDR2 is FYEKMQ in the germline V gene (reference sequence). Trimming shortened V by 3 bases and J by 5 bases, and 19 bases separated the two germline ends. The CDR3 sequence: CASSLRGAGRGTEAFF. CDR3 sequence (DNA): TGTGCCAGCAGCTTGCGGGGCGCGGGTCGAGGAACTGAAGCTTTCTTT. The entire variable domain, with the rest obtained from reference TRBV13 and TRBJ1-1, is as follows: AAGVIQSPRHLIKEKRETATLKCYPIPRHDTVYWYQQGPGQDPQFLISFYEKMQSDKGSIPDRFSAQQFSDYHSELNMSSLELGDSALYFCASSLRGAGRGTEAFFGQGTRLTVV.

This rearrangement joins TRBV5-4 to TRBJ2-7, with D hard to call. The ends were cut back, 0 bases at V and 3 bases at J, with 10 bases in the middle. The length of the CDR3 is 14 residues. Germline V lookup: CDR1 SGHNT, CDR2 YYREEE (reference sequence). Here the CDR3 reads CASSLVVGNYEQYF. The CDR3 DNA reads TGTGCCAGCAGCTTGGTGGTAGGAAACTACGAGCAGTACTTC.

Here the CDR3 DNA reads TGTGCCAGCAGTTTATCCGTCATCCGCCCTTTCGGGGAAGCTTTCTTT. As protein: CASSLSVIRPFGEAFF. The chain uses TRBV27 and TRBJ1-1, with D unclear. Germline V gene data show CDR1 as MNHEY and CDR2 as SMNVEV (reference sequence). The CDR3 is made up of 16 amino acids. Trimming cost V 0 bases and J 8 bases, with 19 bases left between them.

The chain recombines TRBV21-1 with TRBJ1-3. TRBV21-1 is assigned pseudogene status. The CDR3 totals 14 residues. CDR3 residues: CASSGRGAGNTIYF. The CDR3 DNA reads as TGTGCCAGCAGCGGTAGGGGGGCCGGAAACACCATATATTTT.

V usage is TRBV7-9 and J usage is TRBJ2-2; the D gene could be TRBD1 or TRBD2 (5 bases each). The CDR3 length is 16 residues. CDR1 and CDR2 (germline): SEHNR, FQNEAQ (reference sequence). V was clipped by 2 bases and J by 1 base, with 11 bases between them. The CDR3 nucleotides are TGTGCCAGCAGCTTACCGGGACCCGAGAACACCGGGGAGCTGTTTTTT. Translated, it gives CASSLPGPENTGELFF.